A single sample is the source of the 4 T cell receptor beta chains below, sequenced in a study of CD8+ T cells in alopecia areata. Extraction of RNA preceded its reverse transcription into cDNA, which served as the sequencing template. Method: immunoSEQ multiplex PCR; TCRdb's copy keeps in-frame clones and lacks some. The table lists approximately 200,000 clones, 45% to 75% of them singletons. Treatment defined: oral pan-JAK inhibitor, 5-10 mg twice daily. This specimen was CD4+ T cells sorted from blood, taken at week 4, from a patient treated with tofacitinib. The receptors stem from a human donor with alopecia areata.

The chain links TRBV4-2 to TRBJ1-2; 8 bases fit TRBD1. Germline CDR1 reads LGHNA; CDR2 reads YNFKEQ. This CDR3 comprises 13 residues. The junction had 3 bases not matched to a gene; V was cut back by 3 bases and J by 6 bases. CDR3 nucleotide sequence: TGTGCCAGCAGCCAGGAACAGGGGGATGGCTACACCTTC. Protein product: CASSQEQGDGYTF.

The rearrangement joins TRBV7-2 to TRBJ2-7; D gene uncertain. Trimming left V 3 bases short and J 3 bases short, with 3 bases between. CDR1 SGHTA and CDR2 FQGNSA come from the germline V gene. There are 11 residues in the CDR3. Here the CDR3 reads CASSFNYEQYF. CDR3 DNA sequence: TGTGCCAGCAGCTTCAACTACGAGCAGTACTTC. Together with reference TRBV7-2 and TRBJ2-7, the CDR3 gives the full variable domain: GAGVSQSPSNKVTEKGKDVELRCDPISGHTALYWYRQSLGQGLEFLIYFQGNSAPDKSGLPSDRFSAERTGGSVSTLTIQRTQQEDSAVYLCASSFNYEQYFGPGTRLTVT.

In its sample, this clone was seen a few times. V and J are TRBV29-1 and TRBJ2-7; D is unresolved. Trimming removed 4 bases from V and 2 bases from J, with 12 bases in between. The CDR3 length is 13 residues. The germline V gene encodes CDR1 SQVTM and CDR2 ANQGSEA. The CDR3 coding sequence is TGCAGCGTTGCTCGCGTTTCCGCCTACGAGCAGTACTTC. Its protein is CSVARVSAYEQYF.

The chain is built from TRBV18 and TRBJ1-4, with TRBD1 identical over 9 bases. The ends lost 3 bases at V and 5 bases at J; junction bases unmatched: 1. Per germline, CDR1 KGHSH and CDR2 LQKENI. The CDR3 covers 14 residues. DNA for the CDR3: TGTGCCAGCTCACCGGGACAGGGAAATGAAAAACTGTTTTTT. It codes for CASSPGQGNEKLFF. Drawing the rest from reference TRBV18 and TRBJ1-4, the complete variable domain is NAGVMQNPRHLVRRRGQEARLRCSPMKGHSHVYWYRQLPEEGLKFMVYLQKENIIDESGMPKERFSAEFPKEGPSILRIQQVVRGDSAAYFCASSPGQGNEKLFFGSGTQLSVL.